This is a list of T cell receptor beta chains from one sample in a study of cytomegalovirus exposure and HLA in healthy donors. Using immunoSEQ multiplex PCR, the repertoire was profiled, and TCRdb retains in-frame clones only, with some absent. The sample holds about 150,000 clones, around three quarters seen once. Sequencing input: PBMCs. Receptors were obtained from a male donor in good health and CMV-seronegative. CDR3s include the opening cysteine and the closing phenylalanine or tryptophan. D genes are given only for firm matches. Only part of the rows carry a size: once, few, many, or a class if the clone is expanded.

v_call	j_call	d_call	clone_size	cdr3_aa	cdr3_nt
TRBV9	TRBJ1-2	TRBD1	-	CASSVEAGGSGYTF	TGTGCCAGCAGCGTAGAGGCAGGGGGCAGCGGCTACACCTTC
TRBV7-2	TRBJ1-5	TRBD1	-	CASSSQQGNDQPQHF	TGTGCCAGCAGCTCTCAACAGGGGAACGACCAGCCCCAGCATTTT
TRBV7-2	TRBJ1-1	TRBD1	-	CASSWGQGNTEAFF	TGTGCCAGCAGCTGGGGACAGGGAAACACTGAAGCTTTCTTT
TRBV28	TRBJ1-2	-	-	CVTRPEGGGYTF	TGTGTCACCCGTCCGGAGGGCGGGGGCTACACCTTC
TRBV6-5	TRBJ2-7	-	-	CASSRPGIPHEQYF	TGTGCCAGCAGTCGCCCGGGGATTCCCCACGAGCAGTACTTC
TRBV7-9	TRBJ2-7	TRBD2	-	CASNGREQEQYF	TGTGCCAGCAACGGGAGGGAGCAAGAGCAGTACTTC
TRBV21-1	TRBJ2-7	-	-	CASRRTRAGGEAPEQYF	TGTGCCAGCAGAAGGACCCGGGCGGGGGGAGAGGCCCCGGAGCAGTACTTC
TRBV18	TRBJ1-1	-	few	CASSGAGNTEAFF	TGTGCCAGCTCAGGGGCTGGGAACACTGAAGCTTTCTTT
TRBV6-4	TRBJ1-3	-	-	CASILGGPGNTIYF	TGTGCCAGCATCCTTGGAGGGCCCGGAAACACCATATATTTT
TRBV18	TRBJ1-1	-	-	CASSPKGQNTEAFF	TGTGCCAGCTCACCAAAGGGACAGAACACTGAAGCTTTCTTT
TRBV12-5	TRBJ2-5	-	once	CASGTGTTQETQYF	TGTGCTAGTGGTACTGGGACAACGCAAGAGACCCAGTACTTC